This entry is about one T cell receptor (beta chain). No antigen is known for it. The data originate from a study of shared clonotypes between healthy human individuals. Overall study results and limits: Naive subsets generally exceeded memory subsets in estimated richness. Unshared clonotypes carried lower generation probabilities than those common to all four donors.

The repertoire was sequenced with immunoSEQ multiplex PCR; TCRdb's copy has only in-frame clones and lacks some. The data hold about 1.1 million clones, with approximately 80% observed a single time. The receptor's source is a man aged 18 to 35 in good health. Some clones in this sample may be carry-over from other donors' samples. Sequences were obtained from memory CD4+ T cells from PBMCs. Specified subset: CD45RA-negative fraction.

In DNA, the CDR3 is TGCGCCAGCAGCCATGCTATTGGACAGGGGAACTATGGCTACACCTTC. Its protein product is CASSHAIGQGNYGYTF. The chain links TRBV4-3 to TRBJ1-2; 9 nucleotides align to TRBD1. Per the germline V gene, CDR1 is LGHNA and CDR2 is YSLEER. This CDR3 contains 16 residues. The V segment lost 3 bases and the J segment 2 bases; nucleotides outside the gene matches: 7.